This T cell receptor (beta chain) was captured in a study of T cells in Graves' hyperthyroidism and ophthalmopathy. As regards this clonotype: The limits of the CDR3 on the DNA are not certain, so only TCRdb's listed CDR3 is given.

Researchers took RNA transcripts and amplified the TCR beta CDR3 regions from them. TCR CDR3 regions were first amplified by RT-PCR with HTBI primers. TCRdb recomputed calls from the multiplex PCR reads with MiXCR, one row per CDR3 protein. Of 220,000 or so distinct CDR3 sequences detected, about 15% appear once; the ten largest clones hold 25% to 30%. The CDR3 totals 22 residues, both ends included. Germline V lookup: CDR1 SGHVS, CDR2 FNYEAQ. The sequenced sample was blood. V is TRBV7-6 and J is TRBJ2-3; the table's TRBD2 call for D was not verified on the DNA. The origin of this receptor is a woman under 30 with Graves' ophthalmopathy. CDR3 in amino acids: CASSIYLCSVRGTSGGADTQYF.